These T cell receptor beta chains were read from a single sample in a study of blood T cell repertoires in COVID-19. Repertoires were generated with immunoSEQ multiplex PCR, while TCRdb's copy carries only in-frame clones and drops some. Of roughly 74,000 clones listed, about 89% are singletons. The sequencing sample was made of PBMCs or T cells enriched from blood (not recorded which). The receptors derive from a woman aged 45 to 65 with acute COVID-19. CDR3s include the opening cysteine and the closing phenylalanine or tryptophan. A D gene is named only where the DNA matches it firmly. Clone size is given for some rows only: seen once, a few or many times, or a class if the clone is expanded.

J,V,D,size,CDR3,DNA
TRBJ2-7,TRBV7-6,TRBD2,NA,CASSQGQSAGLAVYEQYF,TGTGCCAGCAGCCAAGGCCAGTCCGCGGGACTAGCGGTCTACGAGCAGTACTTC
TRBJ2-5,TRBV7-9,TRBD1,NA,CASSLEGARAPQYF,TGTGCCAGCAGCTTAGAGGGGGCCAGGGCACCCCAGTACTTC
TRBJ1-4,TRBV12-5,TRBD1,NA,CASGLGRDRGSLEKLFF,TGTGCTAGTGGTTTAGGTAGGGACAGGGGCTCTCTTGAAAAACTGTTTTTT
TRBJ1-5,TRBV10-3,NA,NA,CAISEPIGAAQPQHF,TGTGCCATCAGTGAGCCGATAGGGGCTGCTCAGCCCCAGCATTTT
TRBJ1-1,TRBV3-1/TRBV3-2,NA,once,CASRSGTEAFF,TGTGCCAGCCGATCGGGGACTGAAGCTTTCTTT
TRBJ2-1,TRBV3-1/TRBV3-2,NA,NA,CASSQGMRNNEQFF,TGTGCCAGCAGCCAAGGCATGCGCAACAATGAGCAGTTCTTC
TRBJ1-1,TRBV18,NA,NA,CASSPVETEAFF,TGTGCCAGCTCACCCGTGGAGACTGAAGCTTTCTTT
TRBJ2-1,TRBV24-1,TRBD2,once,CATSDLPTSGSRNEQFF,TGTGCCACCAGTGATTTGCCTACTAGCGGGAGTCGAAATGAGCAGTTCTTC
TRBJ2-2,TRBV29-1,NA,NA,CSVVVGGTGELFF,TGCAGCGTCGTGGTAGGGGGCACCGGGGAGCTGTTTTTT
TRBJ2-1,TRBV24-1,TRBD2,NA,CATSDSGRVDEQFF,TGTGCCACCAGTGATAGCGGGAGGGTGGATGAGCAGTTCTTC
TRBJ2-3,TRBV4-2,TRBD2,NA,CASSQVGTSIDTQYF,TGTGCCAGCAGCCAAGTGGGGACTAGCATCGATACGCAGTATTTT
TRBJ1-1,TRBV7-2,TRBD1,NA,CASNLGRGFTEAFF,TGTGCCAGCAACCTTGGCAGGGGGTTCACTGAAGCTTTCTTT
TRBJ1-2,TRBV10-3,NA,NA,CAISESSTGRSYGYTF,TGTGCCATCAGTGAGTCATCAACAGGGCGAAGCTATGGCTACACCTTC
TRBJ2-7,TRBV5-8,TRBD2,NA,CASSFKRATSGNGEQYF,TGTGCCAGCAGCTTTAAGCGTGCAACTAGCGGGAATGGCGAGCAGTACTTC
TRBJ2-7,TRBV28,TRBD2,NA,CASTYSGTSGKRYEQYF,TGTGCCAGCACCTATTCCGGGACTAGCGGGAAAAGGTACGAGCAGTACTTC
TRBJ1-1,TRBV30,NA,NA,CAWMRGAFTEAFF,TGTGCCTGGATGCGGGGGGCGTTTACTGAAGCTTTCTTT
TRBJ1-6,TRBV5-1,NA,NA,CASSLRGTNSPLHF,TGCGCCAGCAGCTTAAGGGGGACAAATTCACCCCTCCACTTT
TRBJ2-5,TRBV12-3/TRBV12-4,NA,NA,CASSLQETQYF,TGTGCCAGCAGTCTTCAAGAGACCCAGTACTTC
TRBJ1-5,TRBV6-5,TRBD1,NA,CASSYRTGVNQPQHF,TGTGCCAGCAGTTATCGCACAGGGGTCAATCAGCCCCAGCATTTT
TRBJ1-1,TRBV5-8,NA,NA,CASSLRGPEAFF,TGTGCCAGCAGCTTGCGAGGGCCTGAAGCTTTCTTT
TRBJ1-4,TRBV27,NA,NA,CASRGGVTNEKLFF,TGTGCCAGCAGGGGCGGGGTAACTAATGAAAAACTGTTTTTT